A selection of T cell receptor beta chains follows, all from one sample in a study of blood T cell repertoires in COVID-19. Here immunoSEQ multiplex PCR was the method, and the copy in TCRdb shows in-frame clones only, minus some. The sample consists of 110,000 or so clones, 70% to 90% of them appearing once. The sample consisted of peripheral blood. The receptors were sampled from a man aged 40-50 years with acute or convalescent COVID-19. Both conserved end residues are part of each CDR3. D genes are given only for firm matches. Size is omitted from some rows. Given values are once, few, many or a class for expanded clones.

>once|TRBV12-3/TRBV12-4|.|TRBJ1-1
TGTGCCAGCAGTTTAATAGATGAGGTAGCTTTCTTT
CASSLIDEVAFF
>once|TRBV6-6|TRBD1|TRBJ1-3
TGTGCCAGCAGAAGCCTGGAGACAGGGGGAAACACCATATATTTT
CASRSLETGGNTIYF
>.|TRBV7-2|TRBD2|TRBJ2-5
TGTGCCAGCAGCTTAGGATCTAGCGGGGGTGAGACCCAGTACTTC
CASSLGSSGGETQYF
>.|TRBV7-3|TRBD2|TRBJ2-1
TGTGCCAGCAGCTACCCGCGGGGGGGCCAGAGGTGTGAGGAGCAGTTCTTC
CASSYPRGGQRCEEQFF
>.|TRBV5-1|.|TRBJ2-5
TGCGCCAGCCGGGGGTACGGAGAGACCCAGTACTTC
CASRGYGETQYF
>.|TRBV7-8|TRBD1|TRBJ1-5
TGTGCCAGCAGCCCCCGAGGAGGGGGCGCGGGTCAGCCCCAGCATTTT
CASSPRGGGAGQPQHF
>.|TRBV4-1|TRBD2|TRBJ2-7
TGCGCCAGCAGCTGGAGCGGGGGGCCCTACGAGCAGTACTTC
CASSWSGGPYEQYF
>few|TRBV27|TRBD1|TRBJ2-7
TGTGCCAGCAGTTTGACAGGGCCTTCCTACGAGCAGTACTTC
CASSLTGPSYEQYF
>.|TRBV30|.|TRBJ1-5
TGTGCCTGGAGCGAAGACACCCTCCGTCAGCCCCAGCATTTT
CAWSEDTLRQPQHF
>.|TRBV6-1|.|TRBJ1-1
TGTGCCAGCAGTGAAGTGGGTAGGTTTAGGGGTGCTTTCTTT
CASSEVGRFRGAFF
>.|TRBV12-3/TRBV12-4|.|TRBJ2-3
TGTGCCAGCAGCCGACTAGATACGCAGTATTTT
CASSRLDTQYF
>.|TRBV6-4|TRBD2|TRBJ2-3
TGTGCCAGCAGTGCCGCGCAGAGCGGGACTAGCGGGGCTACGCAGTATTTT
CASSAAQSGTSGATQYF
>.|TRBV4-3|TRBD1|TRBJ2-1
TGCGCCAGCAGCCCGGACAGGGACCTTTACAATGAGCAGTTCTTC
CASSPDRDLYNEQFF
>.|TRBV3-1/TRBV3-2|.|TRBJ2-7
TGTGCCAGCAGCCAGGGGGCAGGGGCCTACGAGCAGTACTTC
CASSQGAGAYEQYF
>.|TRBV7-2|.|TRBJ2-2
TGTGCCAGCAGCTTATCCCAGGGTGTCACCGGGGAGCTGTTTTTT
CASSLSQGVTGELFF
>.|TRBV24-1|.|TRBJ1-2
TGTGCCACCAGTGATGCGGAAACGGGGGATGGCTACACCTTC
CATSDAETGDGYTF
>few|TRBV14|TRBD2|TRBJ2-2
TGTGCCAGCAGCCGAGGACTAGCCGGGGAGCTGTTTTTT
CASSRGLAGELFF
>.|TRBV19|.|TRBJ1-2
TGTGCCAGTAGTATCTACAGTAACTATGGCTACACCTTC
CASSIYSNYGYTF
>once|TRBV6-2/TRBV6-3|TRBD2|TRBJ2-5
TGTGCCAGCAGTTACCCGGGTAGCGGGAGGGAAGAGACCCAGTACTTC
CASSYPGSGREETQYF
>once|TRBV7-2|TRBD1|TRBJ2-7
TGTGCCAGCAGCTCCCACGGACAGGGGGCGGTTTACGAGCAGTACTTC
CASSSHGQGAVYEQYF
>.|TRBV19|.|TRBJ2-3
TGTGCCAGTAGTATAGTAGGGAGGAATACGCAGTATTTT
CASSIVGRNTQYF
>.|TRBV7-3|.|TRBJ2-2
TGTGCCAGCAGCCCCGGGGGATCCGGGGAGCTGTTTTTT
CASSPGGSGELFF
>few|TRBV9|TRBD1|TRBJ1-5
TGTGCCAGCAGCTCACCACCGGGACAGGGTGCCCCCTATAGCAATCAGCCCCAGCATTTT
CASSSPPGQGAPYSNQPQHF
>.|TRBV29-1|.|TRBJ2-7
TGCAGCGTTCTCCAGGTGTCCCTCGAGCAGTACTTC
CSVLQVSLEQYF
>.|TRBV4-2|TRBD2|TRBJ2-3
TGTGCCAGCAGCCAAACTAGCGGGGGGCCGGATACGCAGTATTTT
CASSQTSGGPDTQYF
>.|TRBV20-1|.|TRBJ1-2
TGCAGTGCTACCGGGACACTGGAGAGGACCTTC
CSATGTLERTF
>.|TRBV29-1|.|TRBJ1-1
TGCAGCGTTGTAACCCGGTGGGGGGTGGGAACGAACACTGAAGCTTTCTTT
CSVVTRWGVGTNTEAFF
>.|TRBV7-8|TRBD2|TRBJ2-5
TGTGCCAGCAGCTTAATTCTAGCGGGGGGCCAAGAGACCCAGTACTTC
CASSLILAGGQETQYF
>.|TRBV7-9|.|TRBJ2-2
TGTGCCAGCAGGTCAGCCGGGACAAATCCCGGGGAGCTGTTTTTT
CASRSAGTNPGELFF
>.|TRBV27|TRBD1|TRBJ2-7
TGTGCCAGCAGTTTAAGCAGGGGGTGGAGCTCCTACGAGCAGTACTTC
CASSLSRGWSSYEQYF
>.|TRBV5-1|TRBD1|TRBJ1-4
TGCGCCAGCAGCTGGGGACAGGGTGAAAAACTGTTTTTT
CASSWGQGEKLFF
>.|TRBV24-1|TRBD2|TRBJ2-3
TGTGCCACCAGTGAAGAGGGACGGGGGGGGCGTGGAGATACGCAGTATTTT
CATSEEGRGGRGDTQYF
>.|TRBV10-1|.|TRBJ2-7
TGCGCCAGCAGTGATTTTCGGCAGGACGAGCAGTACTTC
CASSDFRQDEQYF
>.|TRBV3-1/TRBV3-2|TRBD1|TRBJ1-5
TGTGCCAGCAGCGAAAGGGCAGGGGGAAGCAATCAGCCCCAGCATTTT
CASSERAGGSNQPQHF
>.|TRBV6-6|.|TRBJ1-2
TGTGCCAGCAGTCGGGAGCAATCACTAACTAATGGCTACACCTTC
CASSREQSLTNGYTF
>.|TRBV24-1|TRBD1|TRBJ2-2
TGTGCCACCAGGCCCCGGGACAGCCTCACCGGGGAGCTGTTTTTT
CATRPRDSLTGELFF
>.|TRBV3-1/TRBV3-2|TRBD1|TRBJ2-6
TGTGCCAGCAGCCAAGATTTGGGACAGGGGATCTCTGGGGCCAACGTCCTGACTTTC
CASSQDLGQGISGANVLTF
>few|TRBV5-6|TRBD2|TRBJ2-5
TGTGCCAGCAGCTTCGTTAGCGGGGGGGCGCGAGAGACCCAGTACTTC
CASSFVSGGARETQYF
>.|TRBV3-1/TRBV3-2|.|TRBJ2-1
TGTGCCAGCAGCCAAGATCAACGGTACCTCCGGGGGAATGAGCAGTTCTTC
CASSQDQRYLRGNEQFF
>.|TRBV4-3|.|TRBJ1-5
TGCGCCAGCAGCCAAGAAACTTCTAGCAATCAGCCCCAGCATTTT
CASSQETSSNQPQHF
>.|TRBV6-5|TRBD1|TRBJ2-5
TGTGCCAGCAGAAACCGGGACAGGCCCCAAGAGACCCAGTACTTC
CASRNRDRPQETQYF
>once|TRBV5-1|TRBD1|TRBJ2-7
TGCGCCAGCAGCTTTACCGGGACAGGGACAGGAGAGCAGTACTTC
CASSFTGTGTGEQYF
>.|TRBV5-8|.|TRBJ2-7
TGTGCCAGCAGCTTGAGATTTGGGCAGGGCCTCACCGAGCAGTACTTC
CASSLRFGQGLTEQYF
>.|TRBV5-8|TRBD1|TRBJ2-2
TGTGCCAGCAGCTTGTGGACAGGAGACACCGGGGAGCTGTTTTTT
CASSLWTGDTGELFF
>.|TRBV11-3|TRBD2|TRBJ2-3
TGTGCCAGCAGCTTAGACGCGGGGGGAAGCACAGATACGCAGTATTTT
CASSLDAGGSTDTQYF
>.|TRBV10-3|TRBD1|TRBJ2-2
TGTGCCATCAGCGACGGACAGGGCCCCGAGCTGTTTTTT
CAISDGQGPELFF
>.|TRBV11-2|TRBD2|TRBJ2-5
TGTGCCAGCAGCCCAGGACTAGCGGTCCTGATCCGGGGGGAGACCCAGTACTTC
CASSPGLAVLIRGETQYF
>.|TRBV2|.|TRBJ2-3
TGTGCCAGCAGACGGTCAGATACGCAGTATTTT
CASRRSDTQYF
>.|TRBV6-5|.|TRBJ2-1
TGTGCCAGCAGTTACGGTGGGGCCCCCTACAATGAGCAGTTCTTC
CASSYGGAPYNEQFF
>.|TRBV4-1|.|TRBJ2-7
TGCGCCAGCAGCCAAGGTCAGGGCCCCATCCGCGAGCAGTACTTC
CASSQGQGPIREQYF
>.|TRBV7-3|.|TRBJ2-2
TGTGCCAGCAGCTTAGGCCAGGCACCGAACACCGGGGAGCTGTTTTTT
CASSLGQAPNTGELFF